These 27 T cell receptor beta chains were all obtained from the same sample, sequenced in a study of cytomegalovirus exposure and HLA in healthy donors. Primers: 60 Vbeta forward and 13 Jbeta reverse. Produced via immunoSEQ multiplex PCR; TCRdb's table is partial and in-frame only. The data show 100,000 to 120,000 clones, with approximately 80% seen just once and approximately 5% held by the top ten. Source material: PBMCs. Every receptor here comes from a woman aged 30 to 39 in good health and CMV-seropositive.

V usage is TRBV4-1 and J usage is TRBJ1-1; no reliable D call. V was cut by 3 bases and J by 6 bases, with 14 bases left in between. Germline CDR1 and CDR2: MGHRA and YSYEKL. The CDR3 covers 14 residues. The CDR3 DNA sequence: TGCGCCAGCAGCCACTCGAACGGGGAATCTGAAGCTTTCTTT. As protein: CASSHSNGESEAFF.

Remarks on this clone: Germline is not matched at one junction end, which may reflect a read error. The V gene is TRBV7-7, the J gene TRBJ1-3, with a possible D match to TRBD1 (6 bases). This CDR3 is built from 14 residues. Germline CDR1 SSHAT, CDR2 FNYEAQ (reference sequence). The CDR3 region is CASSPQGSGNTIYF. The CDR3, as DNA: TGTGCTAGCAGCCCACAGGGCTCTGGAAACACCATATATTTT.

The chain links TRBV19 to TRBJ2-7, with 7 bases lining up with TRBD1. CDR1 and CDR2 (germline): LNHDA, SQIVND (reference sequence). This CDR3 spans 13 amino acids. Losses at the gene ends were 6 bases for V and 5 bases for J; bases not matched to a gene: 7. This CDR3 is CASRGQGVHEQYF. Here the CDR3 DNA reads TGTGCCAGTAGAGGGCAGGGGGTCCACGAGCAGTACTTC.

This clone was found a few times. The V and J genes are TRBV19 and TRBJ1-2, with D maybe TRBD1 (6 bases). Germline V CDR1 and CDR2: LNHDA, SQIVND (reference sequence). The germline V and J ends were trimmed by 6 bases and 4 bases, with 15 bases remaining between them. This CDR3 spans 14 amino acids. CDR3 sequence reads: CASSLPGQPYGYTF. CDR3 nucleotide sequence: TGTGCCAGTAGCCTACCCGGACAGCCCTATGGCTACACCTTC.

The rearrangement joins TRBV6-1 to TRBJ2-7; 13 bases align to TRBD2. With 4 bases clipped from V and 7 bases from J, the junction kept 7 bases outside the gene matches. The CDR3 covers 15 residues. Germline assignment: CDR1 MNHNS and CDR2 SASEGT. CDR3 residues: CASSGGTSGVDEQYF. The CDR3 DNA sequence: TGTGCCAGCAGTGGCGGGACTAGCGGGGTCGATGAGCAGTACTTC.

The chain joins TRBV30 to TRBJ1-1; 7 bases agree with TRBD1. Germline loops: CDR1 GTSNPN, CDR2 SVGIG (reference sequence). The CDR3 is 13 amino acids. CDR3 sequence reads: CAEGGGEHTEAFF. The CDR3 region has the DNA TGTGCTGAAGGGGGCGGGGAGCACACTGAAGCTTTCTTT.

With regard to this clone: The junction shows a germline mismatch at one end, possibly a read error. The gene calls are TRBV7-7 and TRBJ1-4; 7 nucleotides align to TRBD1. The length of the CDR3 is 15 residues. Germline assignment: CDR1 SSHAT and CDR2 FNYEAQ (reference sequence). The CDR3 DNA reads TGTGCTAGCAGCAGAACAGGGGAGGAGGATGAAAAACTGTTTTTT. Translation gives CASSRTGEEDEKLFF.

The CDR3 spells CASSRQSSTDTQYF. Here the CDR3 DNA reads TGTGCCAGCAGCCGACAGTCTAGCACAGATACGCAGTATTTT. The J gene is TRBJ2-3, the V gene TRBV2; D might be TRBD1 (5 bases). The germline CDR1 and CDR2 sequences are SNHLY and FYNNEI. V gave up 6 bases and J gave up 0 bases, with 10 bases separating them. The CDR3 runs to 14 residues.

CDR3 amino acids: CASSIQTSGGTNEQFF. CDR3 DNA: TGTGCCAGCAGCATACAGACTAGCGGGGGCACCAATGAGCAGTTCTTC. J is TRBJ2-1 and V is TRBV9; 12 bases are shared with TRBD2. The CDR3 runs 16 residues. With V trimmed by 4 bases and J by 6 bases, 8 bases remained unmatched. Per the germline V gene, CDR1 is SGDLS and CDR2 is YYNGEE.

For the CDR3, the DNA is TGTGCCAGCAGCGCACTAGCGGGAGGGCCAAGCGAGCAGTACTTC. It encodes CASSALAGGPSEQYF. The chain has TRBV21-1 and TRBJ2-7; TRBD2, the table's D call, lacks a check against the DNA. TRBV21-1 is described as a pseudogene. CDR3 length: 15 amino acids.

J is TRBJ1-2 and V is TRBV19, with unresolved D. Germline assignment: CDR1 LNHDA and CDR2 SQIVND (reference sequence). The CDR3 is 12 residues long. V lost 7 bases to trimming and J lost 1 base, with 7 bases between them. In nucleotides, the CDR3 is TGTGCCAGTAACTCTTTTAACTATGGCTACACCTTC. Protein product: CASNSFNYGYTF.

The chain combines TRBV7-9 with TRBJ1-1, with TRBD1 as a possible D gene (5 bases). The V end was cut by 0 bases, the J end by 1 base, with 9 bases between. The germline V gene has CDR1 SEHNR and CDR2 FQNEAQ (reference sequence). The CDR3 runs 15 residues. This CDR3 reads CASSLAQGGNTEAFF. The CDR3 region has the DNA TGTGCCAGCAGCTTAGCCCAGGGAGGGAACACTGAAGCTTTCTTT.

The gene calls are TRBV7-3 and TRBJ2-7; D possibly corresponds to TRBD2 (6 bases). The germline CDR1 and CDR2 sequences are SGHTA and FQGTGA. V gave up 3 bases and J gave up 3 bases, with 15 bases separating them. The CDR3 is 15 amino acids. CDR3 nucleotides: TGTGCCAGCAGCTTCACCGGGACGGGAGACTACGAGCAGTACTTC. It yields the protein CASSFTGTGDYEQYF.

The chain couples TRBV30 to TRBJ2-7, with TRBD1 matching over 9 bases. The V segment lost 0 bases and the J segment 4 bases; nucleotides outside the gene matches: 7. Germline CDR1 reads GTSNPN; CDR2 reads SVGIG (reference sequence). The CDR3 length is 15 residues. The CDR3 spells CAWSVPGQGRYEQYF. In nucleotides, the CDR3 is TGTGCCTGGAGTGTACCGGGACAGGGTCGTTACGAGCAGTACTTC.

The CDR3 region has the DNA TGTGCCAGCAGCCCCCCGGGAGGGTCAAATCAGCCCCAGCATTTT. It translates to CASSPPGGSNQPQHF. The rearrangement links TRBV7-9 to TRBJ1-5; D not certain. The CDR3 has 15 residues. Germline V CDR1 and CDR2: SEHNR, FQNEAQ (reference sequence). Trimming shortened V by 5 bases and J by 4 bases, and 15 bases separated the two germline ends.

In regard to this clone: Other DNA sequences in the sample encode the same CDR3. V gene TRBV19 combines with J gene TRBJ1-2; D may be TRBD1 (5 bases). The germline CDR1 and CDR2 sequences are LNHDA and SQIVND (reference sequence). The CDR3 has 13 amino acids. Trimming removed 2 bases from V and 3 bases from J, with 7 bases in between. The CDR3 reads CASSIQGDYGYTF. The CDR3 coding sequence is TGTGCCAGTAGTATACAGGGTGACTATGGCTACACCTTC.

V is TRBV6-1 and J is TRBJ2-7; 8 bases line up with TRBD2. The CDR3 runs to 16 residues. Trimming removed 3 bases from V and 3 bases from J; junction bases left unmatched: 10. Germline V CDR1 and CDR2: MNHNS, SASEGT. Written as DNA, the CDR3 is TGTGCCAGCAGTGAGGCCGAAAGCGGGAGATTCTACGAGCAGTACTTC. Amino acid sequence: CASSEAESGRFYEQYF.

The rearrangement links TRBV5-4 to TRBJ1-1, with D possibly being TRBD1 (6 bases). The germline V and J ends were trimmed by 1 base and 5 bases, with 18 bases remaining between them. Germline V gene data show CDR1 as SGHNT and CDR2 as YYREEE (reference sequence). The CDR3 extends over 16 amino acids. The CDR3, as DNA: TGTGCCAGCAGCTTGCCGCGAAGGGGGACGAGAACTGAAGCTTTCTTT. Its protein is CASSLPRRGTRTEAFF.

This clone is a singleton in its sample. This chain uses TRBV11-3 with TRBJ2-1; 11 bases are a match to TRBD2. The CDR3 runs 16 residues. From germline, CDR1 is SGHNT and CDR2 YENEEA. The J segment lost 1 base and the V segment lost 5 bases, leaving 4 bases of the junction unmatched. CDR3 in DNA: TGTGCCAGCAGCACCATAGCGGGGGGGTCCTACAATGAGCAGTTCTTC. Its translation is CASSTIAGGSYNEQFF. The full variable domain, with the rest looked up from reference TRBV11-3 and TRBJ2-1, is EAGVVQSPRYKIIEKKQPVAFWCNPISGHNTLYWYLQNLGQGPELLIRYENEEAVDDSQLPKDRFSAERLKGVDSTLKIQPAELGDSAVYLCASSTIAGGSYNEQFFGPGTRLTVL.

The chain joins TRBV30 to TRBJ1-1, with a tentative D call TRBD1 (6 bases). The CDR3 loop spans 14 amino acids. Trimming removed 3 bases from V and 4 bases from J, with 15 bases in between. Germline loops: CDR1 GTSNPN, CDR2 SVGIG (reference sequence). CDR3 sequence reads: CAWSDLQGLTEAFF. CDR3 coding DNA: TGTGCCTGGAGCGACCTTCAGGGGCTCACTGAAGCTTTCTTT.

This clone was counted only a few times. The rearrangement joins TRBV5-6 to TRBJ1-6; 8 bases align to TRBD1. Germline V gene lookup returns CDR1 SGHDT and CDR2 YYEEEE. The CDR3 consists of 15 residues. The V gene end was trimmed by 3 bases and the J gene end by 4 bases; junction bases not matched to a gene: 3. DNA for the CDR3: TGTGCCAGCAGCTGGGGACAGGAATATAATTCACCCCTCCACTTT. It is translated as CASSWGQEYNSPLHF.

This chain connects TRBV7-6 to TRBJ2-1; D call uncertain. The V and J ends lost 2 bases and 6 bases respectively, with 14 bases between them. Germline V gene lookup returns CDR1 SGHVS and CDR2 FNYEAQ. The CDR3 runs 15 residues. The CDR3 reads CASSLQTQLFNEQFF. The CDR3 DNA sequence: TGTGCCAGCAGCTTACAAACCCAACTATTCAATGAGCAGTTCTTC.

The chain carries TRBV5-1 and TRBJ2-7, with D perhaps TRBD2 (5 bases). CDR1 and CDR2 from the germline V gene are SGHRS and YFSETQ. The CDR3 is 14 residues long. Trimming took off 3 bases at V and 2 bases at J, with 12 bases between the two ends. The CDR3 loop reads CASSWELGPYEQYF. CDR3 coding DNA: TGCGCCAGCAGCTGGGAACTAGGTCCCTACGAGCAGTACTTC.

The chain has TRBV29-1 and TRBJ1-2, with D possibly being TRBD1 (6 bases). From germline, CDR1 is SQVTM and CDR2 ANQGSEA. Trimming took 8 bases from V and 3 from J, leaving 22 bases between them. The CDR3 covers 15 residues. CDR3 in DNA: TGCAGCTCGTGGGCCTTCCAGGGGCCCCACTATGGCTACACCTTC. Protein sequence: CSSWAFQGPHYGYTF.

The chain links TRBV18 to TRBJ1-3, with D perhaps matching TRBD1 (6 bases). Trimming stripped 3 bases from V and 0 bases from J, with 21 bases between. Germline values: CDR1 KGHSH, CDR2 LQKENI. CDR3 length equals 19 residues. The CDR3 is CASSPNVGGALSSGNTIYF. In nucleotides, the CDR3 is TGTGCCAGCTCACCCAATGTCGGGGGGGCATTAAGCTCTGGAAACACCATATATTTT.

This chain connects TRBV28 to TRBJ1-2; perhaps TRBD1 as D (5 bases). Germline loops: CDR1 MDHEN, CDR2 SYDVKM. V shed 4 bases and J shed 4 bases, with 7 bases lying between them. The CDR3 extends over 12 amino acids. The CDR3 bases are TGTGCCAGCAGTTCTCAGGGCTATGGCTACACCTTC. It codes for CASSSQGYGYTF.

The chain recombines TRBV19 with TRBJ2-3; 11 nucleotides agree with TRBD2. V shed 8 bases and J 1 base; nucleotides not matched to a gene: 8. CDR3 size: 16 residues. CDR1 LNHDA and CDR2 SQIVND come from the germline V gene (reference sequence). The CDR3 region is CASRKISGRGTDTQYF. CDR3 DNA sequence: TGTGCCAGTCGGAAAATTAGCGGGAGGGGCACAGATACGCAGTATTTT. Variable domain in full (rest from reference TRBV19 and TRBJ2-3): DGGITQSPKYLFRKEGQNVTLSCEQNLNHDAMYWYRQDPGQGLRLIYYSQIVNDFQKGDIAEGYSVSREKKESFPLTVTSAQKNPTAFYLCASRKISGRGTDTQYFGPGTRLTVL.